A single sample gave rise to the 8 T cell receptor beta chains below, sequenced in a study of glioma-infiltrating T cells. Amplification of TCR alpha and beta CDR3 regions from RNA used iRepertoire nested multiplex PCR. TCRdb independently ran MiXCR on the multiplex PCR reads; one entry per CDR3 protein. Found here are around 130,000 distinct CDR3 sequences, approximately 24% of them singletons; the top ten hold around 28%. Material for sequencing was glioma tissue, nonneoplastic brain tissue, or PBMCs (not recorded which). Receptors originate from a human donor with low-grade glioma or glioblastoma, undergoing nonglioma brain surgery, or in good health (not recorded which).

A remark on this clonotype: A much larger clone is a single base away; this may be a read error. The gene calls are TRBV27 and TRBJ2-5, with D tentatively TRBD2 (5 bases). The germline V gene has CDR1 MNHEY and CDR2 SMNVEV (reference sequence). This CDR3 spans 14 amino acids. CDR3 region: CATGKGRFYETQYF. The DNA of the CDR3 is TGTGCTACTGGGAAAGGGAGATTCTACGAGACCCAGTACTTC.

On this clonotype itself: This may be a read error, as it is one base from a much larger clone. The chain is built from TRBV28 and TRBJ1-1; a weak D match, TRBD1 (5 bases). There are 13 residues in the CDR3. Germline CDR1 MDHEN, CDR2 SYDVKM. V dropped 5 bases and J dropped 1 base, with 8 bases sitting between them. CDR3 DNA: TGTGCCAGCAGTGGGACCTGGAACACTGAAGCTTTCTTT. It codes for CASSGTWNTEAFF.

The V and J genes are TRBV11-3 and TRBJ2-3, with TRBD2 matching over 14 bases. V shed 4 bases and J 0 bases; nucleotides not matched to a gene: 3. Looked up from germline, CDR1 is SGHNT and CDR2 is YENEEA. The CDR3 contains 17 residues. Written as DNA, the CDR3 is TGTGCCAGCAGCTGGGGGACTAGCGGGGGAAGCACAGATACGCAGTATTTT. Protein product: CASSWGTSGGSTDTQYF.

The CDR3 spells CASSLGRPNEKLFF. The CDR3 bases are TGTGCCAGCAGTTTGGGCAGACCGAATGAAAAACTGTTTTTT. The gene calls are TRBV12-3 or TRBV12-4 and TRBJ1-4; D unresolved. Trimming removed 3 bases at V and 5 bases at J, with 10 bases between. This CDR3 comprises 14 residues.

About this clonotype: The junction shows a germline mismatch at one end, possibly a read error. The chain combines TRBV28 with TRBJ1-1, with TRBD1 matching 7 bases. Germline CDR1 is MDHEN and CDR2 is SYDVKM. This CDR3 spans 17 amino acids. The DNA of the CDR3 is TGTGCCAGCAGTCAGGGGGACCGCGCATTCCCTTTCGCTGAAGCCTTCTTT. Protein: CASSQGDRAFPFAEAFF.

The chain employs TRBV7-9 and TRBJ2-5; 9 positions match TRBD1. The J segment lost 7 bases and the V segment lost 5 bases, leaving 11 bases of the junction unmatched. The CDR3 is 15 amino acids. Germline V gene data show CDR1 as SEHNR and CDR2 as FQNEAQ (reference sequence). For the CDR3, the DNA is TGTGCCAGCAGCCGCGGTCCGGACAGGGGAGGGACCCAGTACTTC. Translating gives CASSRGPDRGGTQYF. Full variable domain (remainder filled in from reference TRBV7-9 and TRBJ2-5): DTGVSQNPRHKITKRGQNVTFRCDPISEHNRLYWYRQTLGQGPEFLTYFQNEAQLEKSRLLSDRFSAERPKGSFSTLEIQRTEQGDSAMYLCASSRGPDRGGTQYFGPGTRLLVL.

This clonotype has a handful of counts. The V gene is TRBV7-9, the J gene TRBJ1-3; a possible D gene is TRBD1 (6 bases). V was pared by 1 base and J by 4 bases, with 11 bases between. The CDR3 length is 15 residues. Germline V gene sequence: CDR1 SEHNR, CDR2 FQNEAQ (reference sequence). CDR3: CASSLVGGAGNTIYF. The CDR3 DNA follows: TGTGCCAGCAGCTTAGTTGGGGGGGCCGGAAACACCATATATTTT.

This sequence joins TRBV7-3 and TRBJ2-2; 9 positions agree with TRBD1. Germline loops: CDR1 SGHTA, CDR2 FQGTGA. V was clipped by 1 base and J by 5 bases; unmatched bases: 2. The CDR3 is 15 residues long. The CDR3 DNA is TGTGCCAGCAGCTTAATTGGACAGGGGACCGGGGAGCTGTTTTTT. Translation gives CASSLIGQGTGELFF.